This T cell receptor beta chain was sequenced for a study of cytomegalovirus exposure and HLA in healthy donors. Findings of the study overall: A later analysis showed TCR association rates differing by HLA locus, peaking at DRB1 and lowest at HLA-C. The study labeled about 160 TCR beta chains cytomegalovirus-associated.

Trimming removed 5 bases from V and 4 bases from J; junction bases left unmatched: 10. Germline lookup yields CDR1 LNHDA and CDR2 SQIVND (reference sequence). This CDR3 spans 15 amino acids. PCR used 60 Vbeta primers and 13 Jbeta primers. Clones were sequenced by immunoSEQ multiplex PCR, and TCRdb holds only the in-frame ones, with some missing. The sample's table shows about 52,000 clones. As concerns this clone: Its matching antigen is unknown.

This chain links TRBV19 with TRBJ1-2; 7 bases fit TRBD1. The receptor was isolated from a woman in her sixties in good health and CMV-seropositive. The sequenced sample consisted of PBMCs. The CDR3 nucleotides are TGTGCCAGTAGTGTTGAGACAGGGTCGACCTATGGCTACACCTTC. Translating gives CASSVETGSTYGYTF.